Listed below are T cell receptor beta chains from one sample, sequenced in a study of Ad26.COV2.S vaccination and SARS-CoV-2 variants. The repertoire was sequenced with immunoSEQ multiplex PCR; TCRdb's copy has only in-frame clones and lacks some. This repertoire shows hundreds of thousands of clones, roughly 91% found once; its top ten account for around 3.6%. The input for sequencing was peripheral blood, taken in a trial of Ad26.COV2.S vaccine versus placebo. These receptors all stem from a person aged 18-60 years who received the Ad26.COV2.S COVID-19 vaccine or a placebo. Both conserved end residues are part of each CDR3. The D gene is left open where the match is weak. Clone size is shown for a subset of rows, as once, few, many or a class of expanded clone.

- | TRBD1 | TRBJ2-1 | TRBV6-1 | CASSAKEAGGVHEQFF | TGTGCCAGCAGTGCCAAGGAGGCAGGGGGCGTCCATGAGCAGTTCTTC
few | TRBD1 | TRBJ1-1 | TRBV18 | CASSSGQGGTEAFF | TGTGCCAGCTCATCAGGACAGGGTGGCACTGAAGCTTTCTTT
- | - | TRBJ2-2 | TRBV27 | CATSEGELFF | TGTGCCACTTCCGAGGGGGAGCTGTTTTTT
few | TRBD1 | TRBJ1-2 | TRBV6-5 | CASSYDRAPYGYTF | TGTGCCAGCAGTTATGACAGGGCGCCGTATGGCTACACCTTC
- | - | TRBJ1-1 | TRBV9 | CASTKGLGNTEAFF | TGTGCCAGCACTAAGGGGTTGGGGAACACTGAAGCTTTCTTT
once | TRBD1 | TRBJ1-1 | TRBV5-4 | CASSHARDRGKNTEAFF | TGTGCCAGCAGCCACGCCCGGGACAGGGGAAAGAACACTGAAGCTTTCTTT
- | - | TRBJ2-1 | TRBV6-5 | CASSYSRRANEQFF | TGTGCCAGCAGTTACTCGAGAAGGGCCAATGAGCAGTTCTTC
once | - | TRBJ1-2 | TRBV10-3 | CAISGTGNNGYTF | TGTGCCATCAGTGGTACAGGGAACAATGGCTACACCTTC
- | TRBD1 | TRBJ2-7 | TRBV2 | CASRGDRGLSYEQYF | TGTGCCAGCAGAGGGGACAGGGGGCTATCCTACGAGCAGTACTTC
- | - | TRBJ1-5 | TRBV5-6 | CASSLPGRDQPQHF | TGTGCCAGCAGCTTGCCAGGGAGGGATCAGCCCCAGCATTTT
- | TRBD1 | TRBJ2-1 | TRBV7-3 | CASSTTGTENEQFF | TGTGCCAGCAGCACTACCGGGACAGAAAATGAGCAGTTCTTC
- | - | TRBJ2-1 | TRBV9 | CASSVSWTVYNEQFF | TGTGCCAGCAGCGTAAGTTGGACAGTTTACAATGAGCAGTTCTTC
few | TRBD1 | TRBJ1-3 | TRBV19 | CASSDRTGQNSGNTIYF | TGTGCCAGTAGTGATCGGACAGGGCAGAACTCTGGAAACACCATATATTTT
- | TRBD2 | TRBJ2-5 | TRBV6-5 | CASSYSSGVAQYF | TGTGCCAGCAGTTACTCTAGCGGGGTGGCCCAGTACTTC
- | - | TRBJ2-3 | TRBV2 | CASSVGRGGDTQYF | TGTGCCAGCAGTGTTGGGCGGGGTGGGGATACGCAGTATTTT
- | TRBD2 | TRBJ2-5 | TRBV19 | CASSVELAGNQETQYF | TGTGCCAGTAGTGTCGAACTAGCGGGGAACCAAGAGACCCAGTACTTC
- | TRBD1 | TRBJ1-1 | TRBV10-3 | CAISDTAGGNTEAFF | TGTGCCATCAGTGACACCGCAGGGGGAAACACTGAAGCTTTCTTT
- | TRBD2 | TRBJ2-5 | TRBV7-2 | CASSFGGALETQYF | TGTGCCAGCAGCTTCGGGGGGGCCTTGGAGACCCAGTACTTC
few | - | TRBJ1-5 | TRBV19 | CASSIPDLHPQHF | TGTGCCAGTAGTATTCCGGACCTACACCCCCAGCATTTT
- | TRBD1 | TRBJ1-1 | TRBV5-1 | CASFWDSSNTEAFF | TGCGCCAGCTTCTGGGACAGCTCGAACACTGAAGCTTTCTTT
- | - | TRBJ1-6 | TRBV5-1 | CASSPRTVYNSPLHF | TGCGCCAGCAGCCCGCGGACAGTCTATAATTCACCCCTCCACTTT
once | - | TRBJ2-3 | TRBV24-1 | CATSDRPGDTQYF | TGTGCCACCAGTGATCGTCCGGGGGATACGCAGTATTTT
- | TRBD2 | TRBJ2-1 | TRBV9 | CASSNGLDDNEQFF | TGTGCCAGCTCGAACGGACTAGATGACAATGAGCAGTTCTTC
- | - | TRBJ1-2 | TRBV6-1 | CASSDRVNYGYTF | TGTGCCAGCAGTGACAGGGTTAACTATGGCTACACCTTC
- | TRBD1 | TRBJ2-4 | TRBV6-1 | CASSEGRGNIQYF | TGTGCCAGCAGTGAGGGCAGGGGGAACATTCAGTACTTC
- | - | TRBJ1-1 | TRBV7-6 | CASSLEVNTEAFF | TGTGCCAGCAGCTTAGAGGTTAACACTGAAGCTTTCTTT
- | - | TRBJ2-7 | TRBV4-2 | CASSDTGYEQYF | TGTGCCAGCAGCGATACGGGCTACGAGCAGTACTTC
many | - | TRBJ1-3 | TRBV9 | CASSGENSGNTIYF | TGTGCCAGCAGCGGAGAAAACTCTGGAAACACCATATATTTT